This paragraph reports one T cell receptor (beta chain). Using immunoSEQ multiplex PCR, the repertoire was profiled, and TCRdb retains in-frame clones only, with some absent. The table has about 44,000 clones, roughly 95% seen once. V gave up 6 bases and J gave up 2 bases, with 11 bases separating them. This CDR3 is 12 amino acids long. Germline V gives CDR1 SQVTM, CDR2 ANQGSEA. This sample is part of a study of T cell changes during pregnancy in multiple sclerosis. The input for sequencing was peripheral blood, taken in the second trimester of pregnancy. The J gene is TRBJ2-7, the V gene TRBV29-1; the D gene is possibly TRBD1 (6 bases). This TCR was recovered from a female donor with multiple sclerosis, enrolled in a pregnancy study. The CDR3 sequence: CSVLGGPYEQYF. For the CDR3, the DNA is TGCAGCGTCCTAGGGGGACCCTACGAGCAGTACTTC.